Listed below are T cell receptor beta chains from one sample, sequenced in a study of early T cells in non-severe SARS-CoV-2 infection. TCRdb reprocessed the 5' RACE reads with MiXCR, giving one entry per CDR3 protein. The table includes just under 85,000 distinct CDR3 sequences, roughly a tenth detected once. The specimen comprised whole blood, sampled at baseline. The receptor set was obtained from an adult who was a healthcare worker with PCR-confirmed SARS-CoV-2 infection or an uninfected control (not recorded which). Each CDR3 is given without its conserved first and last residue. Each record gives: V gene, D gene, CDR3 protein. The D gene is left open where the match is weak.

V gene: TRBV5-1
D gene: TRBD1
CDR3 protein: ASSYGTGPYEQY

V gene: TRBV18
D gene: -
CDR3 protein: ASSPLHRDIFYEQY

V gene: TRBV4-1
D gene: -
CDR3 protein: ASSLTDTVLYEQY

V gene: TRBV25-1
D gene: -
CDR3 protein: ASTDSLEFGELF

V gene: TRBV6-6
D gene: TRBD2
CDR3 protein: ASSYSPASGTTGELF

V gene: TRBV7-9
D gene: -
CDR3 protein: ASSQALGLTEAF

V gene: TRBV10-3
D gene: TRBD2
CDR3 protein: AITRERVDTQY

V gene: TRBV7-8
D gene: TRBD1
CDR3 protein: ASSFREFWTGAY

V gene: TRBV7-2
D gene: TRBD2
CDR3 protein: ASSLAGAGGPDNEQF

V gene: TRBV2
D gene: -
CDR3 protein: ASSEDRGLGQPQH

V gene: TRBV12-3/TRBV12-4
D gene: -
CDR3 protein: ASSPMGLYGYT

V gene: TRBV11-2
D gene: -
CDR3 protein: ASSRVVNTEAF

V gene: TRBV30
D gene: -
CDR3 protein: AWSVRGSYYGYT

V gene: TRBV7-8
D gene: -
CDR3 protein: ASSPTDYGYT

V gene: TRBV20-1
D gene: TRBD2
CDR3 protein: SARLAGVDTGELF

V gene: TRBV20-1
D gene: -
CDR3 protein: SASLGSLRGEQF

V gene: TRBV7-2
D gene: -
CDR3 protein: ASSLAQGGEAF

V gene: TRBV9
D gene: -
CDR3 protein: ASSVAGGKNTGELF

V gene: TRBV20-1
D gene: TRBD2
CDR3 protein: SARVIIAGGRVGETQY

V gene: TRBV20-1
D gene: TRBD2
CDR3 protein: SARFGRTAYNEQF

V gene: TRBV4-2
D gene: TRBD1
CDR3 protein: TSSQGGDSTDTQY

V gene: TRBV24-1
D gene: -
CDR3 protein: ATSAHGTTNEKLF

V gene: TRBV11-2
D gene: -
CDR3 protein: ASVPGRVNTGELF

V gene: TRBV7-9
D gene: -
CDR3 protein: ASNLAGGDTQY

V gene: TRBV6-5
D gene: -
CDR3 protein: ASSYSSGPAYNEQF

V gene: TRBV20-1
D gene: -
CDR3 protein: SANGGTSSTDTQY

V gene: TRBV7-9
D gene: TRBD2
CDR3 protein: ASSPLSASGRDEQF

V gene: TRBV6-2/TRBV6-3
D gene: -
CDR3 protein: ASKDGDRLSQPQH

V gene: TRBV28
D gene: -
CDR3 protein: ASQFRGTEQY

V gene: TRBV5-1
D gene: -
CDR3 protein: ASSFTRRDVANEKLF

V gene: TRBV5-1
D gene: -
CDR3 protein: ASSLKGPGGNTIY

V gene: TRBV28
D gene: -
CDR3 protein: ASITQNTGELF

V gene: TRBV5-4
D gene: TRBD1
CDR3 protein: ASSRGQGASYEQY

V gene: TRBV29-1
D gene: -
CDR3 protein: SVEKGGQWAPGYNEQF

V gene: TRBV29-1
D gene: -
CDR3 protein: SVEDVTDTQY

V gene: TRBV14
D gene: -
CDR3 protein: ASSRVETQY

V gene: TRBV2
D gene: -
CDR3 protein: ASRETSYEQY

V gene: TRBV19
D gene: -
CDR3 protein: ASSIGDVETQY

V gene: TRBV10-2
D gene: TRBD2
CDR3 protein: ATNLAAGEQY

V gene: TRBV12-3/TRBV12-4
D gene: TRBD2
CDR3 protein: ASTLRGGRITGELF

V gene: TRBV21-1
D gene: -
CDR3 protein: ASSKVQELAENEQF

V gene: TRBV29-1
D gene: TRBD1
CDR3 protein: SVEELEGAKAF

V gene: TRBV4-1
D gene: -
CDR3 protein: ASSQPPGSGPPAGELF

V gene: TRBV4-2
D gene: TRBD2
CDR3 protein: ASSQGAGGPFNEQF

V gene: TRBV6-4
D gene: -
CDR3 protein: ASSEDGNYGYT

V gene: TRBV28
D gene: -
CDR3 protein: ASSTGLSSDTQY

V gene: TRBV5-1
D gene: -
CDR3 protein: ASSLQLNTEAF

V gene: TRBV11-1
D gene: -
CDR3 protein: ASSPAYLRSYNEQF

V gene: TRBV3-1
D gene: -
CDR3 protein: ASSPRRASGANVLT

V gene: TRBV20-1
D gene: -
CDR3 protein: SARTAQNRYEQY

V gene: TRBV27
D gene: TRBD2
CDR3 protein: ASSSTSEGEQF

V gene: TRBV6-6
D gene: -
CDR3 protein: ASSSSDGSYEQY

V gene: TRBV6-5
D gene: TRBD2
CDR3 protein: ASREAGVNTQY

V gene: TRBV5-1
D gene: -
CDR3 protein: ASSLQSSGELF

V gene: TRBV5-4
D gene: TRBD1
CDR3 protein: ASSLGRTGQVRAEQY

V gene: TRBV6-2/TRBV6-3
D gene: TRBD2
CDR3 protein: ASSWGAGSLSYEQY